These T cell receptor beta chains were read from a single sample in a study of blood T cell repertoires in COVID-19. Produced via immunoSEQ multiplex PCR; TCRdb's table is partial and in-frame only. The sample shows approximately 150,000 clones, around 77% of them seen only once. The sample taken for sequencing was peripheral blood. The receptors were sampled from a man in his forties or fifties with active or convalescent COVID-19. Each CDR3 is given with its conserved first and last residue. Fields, in order: J gene, V gene, D gene, clone size, CDR3 length, CDR3 protein, CDR3 DNA. The D gene is left open where the match is weak. For some rows the clone size is stated as once, few or many, or as a class when expanded; others skip it.

>TRBJ2-7|TRBV25-1|.|.|11
CASRDNYEQYF
TGTGCCAGCAGGGACAACTACGAGCAGTACTTC
>TRBJ2-2|TRBV5-1|TRBD1|.|16
CASSQGQGANTGELFF
TGCGCCAGCAGTCAAGGACAGGGGGCAAACACCGGGGAGCTGTTTTTT
>TRBJ1-2|TRBV25-1|TRBD1|.|14
CASSDGQALWGYTF
TGTGCCAGCAGTGATGGACAGGCCCTCTGGGGCTACACCTTC
>TRBJ2-1|TRBV19|.|few|14
CASSRAGFLDEQFF
TGTGCCAGTAGTAGGGCGGGATTTTTAGATGAGCAGTTCTTC
>TRBJ2-2|TRBV7-7|.|.|16
CASSLSATSYTGELFF
TGTGCTAGCAGCTTGTCCGCCACTTCCTACACCGGGGAGCTGTTTTTT
>TRBJ2-7|TRBV13|.|few|13
CASSFQGGYEQYF
TGTGCCAGCAGCTTCCAGGGGGGCTACGAGCAGTACTTC
>TRBJ2-1|TRBV9|TRBD2|few|16
CASSVGSSGRASEQFF
TGTGCCAGCAGCGTAGGATCTAGCGGGAGGGCAAGTGAGCAGTTCTTC
>TRBJ2-7|TRBV7-2|.|.|16
CASSLSPAGSTYEQYF
TGTGCCAGCAGCTTATCCCCCGCGGGCTCCACCTACGAGCAGTACTTC
>TRBJ2-5|TRBV27|TRBD2|.|14
CASSLFGGRETQYF
TGTGCCAGCAGTTTATTCGGCGGGAGAGAGACCCAGTACTTC
>TRBJ1-1|TRBV14|.|.|19
CASSQAASDAGFVSTEAFF
TGTGCCAGCAGCCAAGCAGCTTCTGATGCAGGGTTCGTTTCCACTGAAGCTTTCTTT
>TRBJ2-1|TRBV27|.|.|13
CASSLYSYNEQFF
TGTGCCAGCAGTTTATACAGCTACAATGAGCAGTTCTTC
>TRBJ1-4|TRBV5-1|.|.|13
CASSLGGEGKLFF
TGCGCCAGCAGCTTGGGTGGTGAGGGAAAACTGTTTTTT
>TRBJ1-6|TRBV2|.|once|13
CASSDSGGSPLHF
TGTGCCAGCAGTGACAGCGGTGGTTCACCCCTCCACTTT
>TRBJ1-4|TRBV27|TRBD1|few|15
CASSSRGRGIEKLFF
TGTGCCAGCAGTTCCAGGGGGCGAGGGATCGAAAAACTGTTTTTT
>TRBJ1-5|TRBV7-9|.|.|15
CASSLVTGGDQPQHF
TGTGCCAGCAGCTTAGTAACGGGAGGGGATCAGCCCCAGCATTTT
>TRBJ2-6|TRBV27|.|few|19
CASSFIGGGAFRGANVLTF
TGTGCCAGCAGTTTCATCGGAGGGGGCGCGTTCAGGGGGGCCAACGTCCTGACTTTC
>TRBJ2-5|TRBV11-3|TRBD1|.|16
CASSGPGQGNQETQYF
TGTGCCAGCAGCGGCCCGGGACAGGGGAATCAAGAGACCCAGTACTTC
>TRBJ2-1|TRBV24-1|.|medium-sized|13
CATSDWAWNEQFF
TGTGCCACCAGTGATTGGGCGTGGAATGAGCAGTTCTTC
>TRBJ1-1|TRBV19|.|.|16
CASSIPAVGAWTEAFF
TGTGCCAGTAGTATACCTGCGGTGGGTGCATGGACTGAAGCTTTCTTT
>TRBJ1-1|TRBV7-9|.|.|14
CASSPRVQNTEAFF
TGTGCCAGCAGCCCCCGGGTTCAGAACACTGAAGCTTTCTTT
>TRBJ2-7|TRBV9|TRBD2|.|16
CASSVAASGSWYEQYF
TGTGCCAGCAGCGTAGCGGCTAGCGGGAGCTGGTACGAGCAGTACTTC
>TRBJ1-4|TRBV9|TRBD1|.|14
CASSFGQEAEKLFF
TGTGCCAGCAGCTTCGGACAGGAGGCTGAAAAACTGTTTTTT
>TRBJ1-5|TRBV6-4|TRBD1|.|14
CASSTDRVYQPQHF
TGTGCCAGCAGTACGGACAGGGTCTATCAGCCCCAGCATTTT
>TRBJ1-1|TRBV28|TRBD1|.|15
CASSQIGQGRGGAFF
TGTGCCAGCAGCCAAATCGGACAGGGCCGCGGAGGGGCTTTCTTT
>TRBJ1-2|TRBV6-5|.|.|15
CASSWLQGIGNGYTF
TGTGCCAGCAGTTGGCTCCAGGGTATTGGTAATGGCTACACCTTC
>TRBJ2-7|TRBV7-9|.|.|15
CASSLVRGWSYEQYF
TGTGCCAGCAGCTTAGTTCGCGGGTGGAGCTACGAGCAGTACTTC
>TRBJ1-4|TRBV19|.|.|14
CASSIDSGTPKLFF
TGTGCCAGTAGTATAGACTCCGGGACACCTAAACTGTTTTTT
>TRBJ2-2|TRBV11-3|TRBD1|.|16
CASSPTGGRYTGELFF
TGTGCCAGCAGCCCTACAGGGGGCAGGTACACCGGGGAGCTGTTTTTT
>TRBJ2-6|TRBV2|.|.|14
CASSYYSGANVLTF
TGTGCCAGCAGCTATTACTCTGGGGCCAACGTCCTGACTTTC
>TRBJ2-7|TRBV24-1|TRBD2|.|13
CATQTSFSYEQYF
TGTGCCACCCAGACTAGCTTCTCCTACGAGCAGTACTTC
>TRBJ1-3|TRBV4-1|.|.|15
CASSQVPGTGNTIYF
TGCGCCAGCAGCCAAGTCCCGGGGACTGGAAACACCATATATTTT
>TRBJ1-3|TRBV7-2|TRBD1|.|13
CASSRGQGSTAIF
TGTGCCAGCAGTCGTGGACAGGGGAGCACTGCGATCTTT
>TRBJ1-2|TRBV4-1|.|.|14
CASSQGGPRYGYTF
TGCGCCAGCAGCCAAGGAGGGCCCCGCTATGGCTACACCTTC
>TRBJ2-1|TRBV12-3/TRBV12-4|.|.|12
CASSSNYNEQFF
TGTGCCAGCAGTTCCAATTACAATGAGCAGTTCTTC
>TRBJ2-3|TRBV6-5|TRBD2|.|14
CASSPGLATDTQYF
TGTGCCAGCAGTCCGGGACTAGCGACAGATACGCAGTATTTT
>TRBJ1-1|TRBV28|.|once|12
CASSQLNTEAFF
TGTGCCAGCAGCCAATTGAACACTGAAGCTTTCTTT
>TRBJ2-7|TRBV27|.|.|13
CASSAGFSYEQYF
TGTGCCAGCAGTGCAGGGTTCTCCTACGAGCAGTACTTC
>TRBJ1-3|TRBV28|TRBD1|.|15
CASSFAGGGGNTIYF
TGTGCCAGCAGTTTTGCAGGGGGCGGTGGAAACACCATATATTTT
>TRBJ2-3|TRBV27|TRBD2|.|15
CASSRLAGGTDTQYF
TGTGCCAGCAGTAGACTAGCGGGGGGCACAGATACGCAGTATTTT
>TRBJ2-3|TRBV5-4|TRBD2|.|15
CASSLYGGRTDTQYF
TGTGCCAGCAGCTTATACGGCGGGAGGACAGATACGCAGTATTTT
>TRBJ1-4|TRBV3-1/TRBV3-2|.|.|14
CASSHPRAGEELFF
TGTGCCAGCAGCCACCCCCGTGCGGGGGAAGAACTGTTTTTT
>TRBJ2-7|TRBV5-4|TRBD2|.|14
CASSVVGGGNEQYF
TGTGCCAGCAGCGTCGTTGGGGGAGGGAACGAGCAGTACTTC
>TRBJ2-3|TRBV19|TRBD1|.|14
CASSQDRVADTQYF
TGTGCCAGTAGTCAGGACAGGGTCGCAGATACGCAGTATTTT
>TRBJ2-3|TRBV2|TRBD1|.|14
CASSRDRGRDTQYF
TGTGCCAGCAGTAGGGACAGGGGGAGGGATACGCAGTATTTT
>TRBJ1-1|TRBV4-1|TRBD1|.|14
CASSQATGVTEAFF
TGCGCCAGCAGCCAGGCCACAGGGGTCACTGAAGCTTTCTTT
>TRBJ2-3|TRBV9|.|few|14
CASSVGTSTDTQYF
TGTGCCAGCAGCGTTGGGACTAGCACAGATACGCAGTATTTT
>TRBJ2-1|TRBV11-3|.|.|17
CASSPGGTLGSYNEQFF
TGTGCCAGCAGCCCCGGCGGAACGCTAGGGAGTTACAATGAGCAGTTCTTC
>TRBJ1-4|TRBV28|TRBD1|.|15
CASSPGTGPGEKLFF
TGTGCCAGCAGCCCCGGGACAGGCCCGGGTGAAAAACTGTTTTTT
>TRBJ2-1|TRBV10-3|TRBD2|.|17
CATSGTGGLAGNNEQFF
TGTGCCACCTCCGGGACAGGGGGACTAGCGGGAAACAATGAGCAGTTCTTC
>TRBJ1-4|TRBV7-2|TRBD1|once|15
CASSLLGQGGEKLFF
TGTGCCAGCAGCCTGCTTGGACAGGGAGGAGAAAAACTGTTTTTT
>TRBJ2-7|TRBV19|TRBD1|.|15
CASSFRDSLSYEQYF
TGTGCCAGTAGTTTCCGGGACAGCTTAAGCTACGAGCAGTACTTC
>TRBJ2-2|TRBV28|TRBD2|few|20
CASSLGTPLAGKSNTGELFF
TGTGCCAGCAGTTTAGGAACCCCACTAGCGGGAAAGTCGAACACCGGGGAGCTGTTTTTT